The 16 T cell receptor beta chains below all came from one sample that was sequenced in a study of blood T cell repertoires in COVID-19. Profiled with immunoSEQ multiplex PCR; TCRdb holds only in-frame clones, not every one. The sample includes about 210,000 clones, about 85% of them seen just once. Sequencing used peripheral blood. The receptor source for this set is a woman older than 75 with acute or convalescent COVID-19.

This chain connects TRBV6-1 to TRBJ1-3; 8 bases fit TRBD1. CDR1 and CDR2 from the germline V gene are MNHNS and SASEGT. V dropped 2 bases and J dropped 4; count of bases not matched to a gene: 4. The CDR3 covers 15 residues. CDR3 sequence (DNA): TGTGCCAGCAGTGAAATCAGGGGGCGAGGAAACACCATATATTTT. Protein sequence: CASSEIRGRGNTIYF.

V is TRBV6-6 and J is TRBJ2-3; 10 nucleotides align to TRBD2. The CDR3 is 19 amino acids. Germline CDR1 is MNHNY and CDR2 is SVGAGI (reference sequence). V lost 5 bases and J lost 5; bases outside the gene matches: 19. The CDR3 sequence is CASSLQFPSGSRYRDTQYF. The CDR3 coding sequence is TGTGCCAGCAGTCTTCAATTTCCTAGCGGGAGCCGTTACAGAGATACGCAGTATTTT.

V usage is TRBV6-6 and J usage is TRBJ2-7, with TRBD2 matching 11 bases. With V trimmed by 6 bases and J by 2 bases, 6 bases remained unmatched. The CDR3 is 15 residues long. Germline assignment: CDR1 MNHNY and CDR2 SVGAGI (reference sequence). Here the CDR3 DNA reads TGTGCCAGCAGCATGACTAGCGGGACGACCTACGAGCAGTACTTC. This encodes CASSMTSGTTYEQYF.

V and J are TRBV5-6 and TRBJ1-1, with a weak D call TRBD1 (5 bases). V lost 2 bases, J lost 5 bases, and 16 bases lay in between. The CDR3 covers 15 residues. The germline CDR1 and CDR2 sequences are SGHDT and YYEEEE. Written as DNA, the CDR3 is TGTGCCAGCAGCTTCCCTCCCCGGGGGGTGACTGAAGCTTTCTTT. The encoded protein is CASSFPPRGVTEAFF.

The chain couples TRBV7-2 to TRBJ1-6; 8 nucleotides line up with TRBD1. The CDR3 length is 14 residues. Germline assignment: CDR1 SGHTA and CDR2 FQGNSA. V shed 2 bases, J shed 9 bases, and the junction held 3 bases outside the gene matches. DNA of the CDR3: TGTGCCAGCAGCTTACAGGGGGCCGGTTCACCCCTCCACTTT. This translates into CASSLQGAGSPLHF.

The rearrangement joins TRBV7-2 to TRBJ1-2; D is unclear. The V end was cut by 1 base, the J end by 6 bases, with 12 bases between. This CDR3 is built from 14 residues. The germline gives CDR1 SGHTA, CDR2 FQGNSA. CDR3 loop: CASSLVSGSHGYTF. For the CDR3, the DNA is TGTGCCAGCAGCTTAGTCTCGGGATCTCATGGCTACACCTTC.

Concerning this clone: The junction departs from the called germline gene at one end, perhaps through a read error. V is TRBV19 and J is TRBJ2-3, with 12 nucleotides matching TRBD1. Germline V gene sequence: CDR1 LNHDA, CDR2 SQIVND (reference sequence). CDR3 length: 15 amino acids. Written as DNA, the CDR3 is TGTGCCAGTAGTTCCCGGGACAGGGGGCTAGATTCGCAGTATTTT. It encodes CASSSRDRGLDSQYF.

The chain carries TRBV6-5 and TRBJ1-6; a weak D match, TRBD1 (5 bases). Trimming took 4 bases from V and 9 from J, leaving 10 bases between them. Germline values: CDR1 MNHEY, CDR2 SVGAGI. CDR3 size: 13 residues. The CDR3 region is CASSSTGFSPLHF. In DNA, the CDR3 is TGTGCCAGCAGTTCCACAGGTTTTTCACCCCTCCACTTT.

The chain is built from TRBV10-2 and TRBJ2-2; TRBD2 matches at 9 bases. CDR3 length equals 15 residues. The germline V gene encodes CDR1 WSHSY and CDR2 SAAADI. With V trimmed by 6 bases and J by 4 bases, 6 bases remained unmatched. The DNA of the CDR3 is TGCGCCAGCAGGGCTAGCGGGGACCGCACCGGGGAGCTGTTTTTT. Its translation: CASRASGDRTGELFF.

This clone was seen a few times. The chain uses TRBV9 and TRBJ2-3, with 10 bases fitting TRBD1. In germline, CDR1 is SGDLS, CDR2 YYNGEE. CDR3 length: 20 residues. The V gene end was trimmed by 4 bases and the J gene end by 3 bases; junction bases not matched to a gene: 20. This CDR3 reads CASSYPGGTGAPMVTDTQYF. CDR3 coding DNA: TGTGCCAGCAGCTACCCTGGGGGGACAGGGGCGCCCATGGTGACAGATACGCAGTATTTT. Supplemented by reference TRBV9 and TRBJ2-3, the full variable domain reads DSGVTQTPKHLITATGQRVTLRCSPRSGDLSVYWYQQSLDQGLQFLIQYYNGEERAKGNILERFSAQQFPDLHSELNLSSLELGDSALYFCASSYPGGTGAPMVTDTQYFGPGTRLTVL.

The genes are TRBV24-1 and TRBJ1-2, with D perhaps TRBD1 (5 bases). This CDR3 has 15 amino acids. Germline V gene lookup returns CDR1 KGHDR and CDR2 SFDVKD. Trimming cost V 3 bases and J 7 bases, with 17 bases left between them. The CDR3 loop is CATSDPGTPSAGYTF. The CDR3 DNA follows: TGTGCCACCAGTGATCCAGGGACTCCTAGCGCTGGCTACACCTTC.

CDR3 coding DNA: TGTGCCACCAAGCTAGCGGGAACCTTAAGCTCCTACAATGAGCAGTTCTTC. Its translation is CATKLAGTLSSYNEQFF. The chain couples TRBV24-1 to TRBJ2-1, with 9 bases that match TRBD2. The CDR3 has 17 amino acids. In germline, CDR1 is KGHDR, CDR2 SFDVKD. Trimming at V came to 8 bases and at J to 0 bases, leaving 10 bases not matched to a gene.

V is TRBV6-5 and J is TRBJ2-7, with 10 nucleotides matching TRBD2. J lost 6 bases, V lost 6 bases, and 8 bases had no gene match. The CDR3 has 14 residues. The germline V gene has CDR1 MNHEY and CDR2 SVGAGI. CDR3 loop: CASRLTSGISEQYF. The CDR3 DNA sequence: TGTGCCAGCAGACTCACTAGCGGGATATCCGAGCAGTACTTC.

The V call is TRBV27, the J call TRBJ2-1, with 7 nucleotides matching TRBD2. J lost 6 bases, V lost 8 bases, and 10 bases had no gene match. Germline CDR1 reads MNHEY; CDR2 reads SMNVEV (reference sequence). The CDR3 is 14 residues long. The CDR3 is CASQRTRISNEQFF. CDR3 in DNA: TGTGCCAGCCAAAGGACTAGAATCTCCAATGAGCAGTTCTTC.

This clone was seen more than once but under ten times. The CDR3 region is CATSSVEGANQPQHF. The DNA for the CDR3 is TGTGCCACCAGCAGTGTTGAAGGGGCGAATCAGCCCCAGCATTTT. J is TRBJ1-5 and V is TRBV15; D is possibly TRBD1 (5 bases). The CDR3 loop spans 15 amino acids. Trimming took off 3 bases at V and 4 bases at J, with 13 bases between the two ends. The germline V gene encodes CDR1 LNHNV and CDR2 YYDKDF (reference sequence).

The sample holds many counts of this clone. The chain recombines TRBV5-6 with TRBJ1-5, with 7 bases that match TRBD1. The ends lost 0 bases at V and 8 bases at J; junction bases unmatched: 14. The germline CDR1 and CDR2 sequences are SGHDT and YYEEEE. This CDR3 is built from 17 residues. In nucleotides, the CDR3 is TGTGCCAGCAGCTTGGGATGGGCGACAGGGATTGGTAAGCCCCAGCATTTT. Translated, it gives CASSLGWATGIGKPQHF.